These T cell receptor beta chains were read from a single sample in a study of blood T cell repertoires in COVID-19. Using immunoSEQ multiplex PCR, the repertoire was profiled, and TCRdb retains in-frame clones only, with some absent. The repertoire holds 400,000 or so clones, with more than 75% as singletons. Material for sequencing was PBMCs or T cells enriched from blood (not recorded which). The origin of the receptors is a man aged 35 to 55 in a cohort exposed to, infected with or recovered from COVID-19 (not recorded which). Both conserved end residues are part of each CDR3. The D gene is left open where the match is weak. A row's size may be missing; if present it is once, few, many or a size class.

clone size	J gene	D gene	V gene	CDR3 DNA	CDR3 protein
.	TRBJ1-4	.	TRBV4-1	TGCGCCAGCAGCCGAATTTTCCAGGGTCCTAATGAAAAACTGTTTTTT	CASSRIFQGPNEKLFF
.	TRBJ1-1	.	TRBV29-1	TGCAGCGTTCTGGCAGGTGGCGCTTTCTTT	CSVLAGGAFF
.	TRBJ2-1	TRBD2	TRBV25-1	TGTGCCAGCAGTGGCATAGCGGGACGATCCTACAATGAGCAGTTCTTC	CASSGIAGRSYNEQFF
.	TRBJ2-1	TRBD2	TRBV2	TGTGCCAGCAACCTAGCGGGAGGAGGATACAATGAGCAGTTCTTC	CASNLAGGGYNEQFF
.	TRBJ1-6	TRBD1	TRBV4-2	TGTGCCAGCAGCCAAAACAGGGGGCTGAATTCACCCCTCCACTTT	CASSQNRGLNSPLHF
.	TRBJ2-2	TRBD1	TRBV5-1	TGCGCCAGCAGCTTACAGGGGTACACCGGGGAGCTGTTTTTT	CASSLQGYTGELFF
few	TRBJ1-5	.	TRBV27	TGTGCCAGCAGTTTGGGCCAGGGCAATCAGCCCCAGCATTTT	CASSLGQGNQPQHF
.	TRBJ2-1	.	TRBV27	TGTGCCAGCAAAAGGGGCCACTCCTACAATGAGCAGTTCTTC	CASKRGHSYNEQFF
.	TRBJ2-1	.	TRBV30	TGTGCCTGGTCGGGTGGATCCTACAATGAGCAGTTCTTC	CAWSGGSYNEQFF
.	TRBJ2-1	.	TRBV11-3	TGTGCCAGCAGCTTAGGTGAGCGCTATGAGCAGTTCTTC	CASSLGERYEQFF
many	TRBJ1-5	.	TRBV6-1	TGTGCCAGCAGTGAAGCGCAGGACGGACCCGGGGCCCAGCATTTT	CASSEAQDGPGAQHF
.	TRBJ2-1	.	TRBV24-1	TGTGCCACCAGTGACATAGACATCCCCTACAATGAGCAGTTCTTC	CATSDIDIPYNEQFF
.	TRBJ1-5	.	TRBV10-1	TGCGCCAGCAGTGAGTCCCGGGGGAATCAGCCCCAGCATTTT	CASSESRGNQPQHF
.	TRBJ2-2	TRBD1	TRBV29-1	TGCAGCGTTAAAGCAGGGGGATCGAACACCGGGGAGCTGTTTTTT	CSVKAGGSNTGELFF
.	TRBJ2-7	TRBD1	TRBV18	TGTGCCAGCTCACCCTCCGGGACAGGGGCGTCCTACGAGCAGTACTTC	CASSPSGTGASYEQYF
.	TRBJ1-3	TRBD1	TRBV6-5	TGTGCCAGCAGGCGACAGGGGGCGCAGGGAAACACCATATATTTT	CASRRQGAQGNTIYF
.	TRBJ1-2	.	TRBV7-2	TGTGCCAGCAGCTCAGGGGCCGGCTCTAACTATGGCTACACCTTC	CASSSGAGSNYGYTF
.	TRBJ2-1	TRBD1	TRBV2	TGTGCCAGCAGGGGACAGGGGATGGATGAGCAGTTCTTC	CASRGQGMDEQFF
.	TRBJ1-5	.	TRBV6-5	TGTGCCAGCAGTTTCTCGGCCCGGGGGACTAATCAGCCCCAGCATTTT	CASSFSARGTNQPQHF
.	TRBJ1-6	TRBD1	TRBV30	TGTGCCTGGAGTTCCGGGACAGGGTCTTATTCACCCCTCCACTTT	CAWSSGTGSYSPLHF
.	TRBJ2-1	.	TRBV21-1	TGTGCCAGCAGCAAATTTGGACTAGCGGGAAAGAATGAGCAGTTCTTC	CASSKFGLAGKNEQFF
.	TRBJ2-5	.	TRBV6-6	TGTGCCAGCAGGTCCGAACTAGGCTATCAAGAGACCCAGTACTTC	CASRSELGYQETQYF
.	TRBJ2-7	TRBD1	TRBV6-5	TGTGCCAGTTCGGGACAGACTTACGAGCAGTACTTC	CASSGQTYEQYF
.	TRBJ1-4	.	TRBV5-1	TGCGCCAGCAGCTTTGGGAGGGGAAGTGAAAAACTGTTTTTT	CASSFGRGSEKLFF
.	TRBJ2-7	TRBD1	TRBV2	TGTGCCAGCAGCCTCAGGGGGGACAGGTCCTACGAGCAGTACTTC	CASSLRGDRSYEQYF
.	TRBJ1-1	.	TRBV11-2	TGTGCCAGCAGCGATATCCACAGGGTTGGGGACACTGAAGCTTTCTTT	CASSDIHRVGDTEAFF